This record looks at one T cell receptor beta chain sequence and its context. This table comes from immunoSEQ multiplex PCR, and its TCRdb copy is limited to in-frame clones, with some not included. The sample lists fewer than 200,000 clones, more than 90% occurring once. The length of the CDR3 is 14 residues. The germline V and J ends were trimmed by 0 bases and 8 bases, with 11 bases remaining between them. CDR1 is GTSNPN and CDR2 is SVGIG in the germline V gene (reference sequence). This entry belongs to a study of control samples from healthy donors and cancer patients. The V call is TRBV30, the J call TRBJ1-6; a possible D gene is TRBD1 (5 bases). The source material was blood. The TCR sequence derives from a man aged 25-40 years in good health. CDR3 bases: TGTGCCTGGAGTGTACGTGGGGGTGATTCACCCCTCCACTTT. This translates into CAWSVRGGDSPLHF.